The rows below give T cell receptor beta chains drawn from one sample of a study of cytotoxic CD8 clonotypes in ibrutinib-treated CLL. Generated by immunoSEQ multiplex PCR, the TCRdb table keeps only in-frame clones and is missing some. The sample consists of about 50,000 clones, over 80% of them appearing once. The sample consisted of PBMCs, taken after 24 months of ibrutinib treatment. The receptors originated from a human donor with chronic lymphocytic leukemia. The conserved cysteine and the conserved F or W are not part of the CDR3 here. Fields, in order: V gene, J gene, CDR3 protein.

v_gene: TRBV7-9; j_gene: TRBJ2-2; CDR3aa: ASSSRTWAGELF
v_gene: TRBV27; j_gene: TRBJ1-3; CDR3aa: ASSADRAGNTIY
v_gene: TRBV28; j_gene: TRBJ1-6; CDR3aa: ASSSHTGGAPLH
v_gene: TRBV11-2; j_gene: TRBJ2-5; CDR3aa: ASSLGTLGEGETQY
v_gene: TRBV5-4; j_gene: TRBJ2-3; CDR3aa: ASTTLQGPDTQY
v_gene: TRBV6-5; j_gene: TRBJ2-5; CDR3aa: ASSSPRTKETQY
v_gene: TRBV10-2; j_gene: TRBJ2-5; CDR3aa: ASSETSGLGTQY
v_gene: TRBV13; j_gene: TRBJ2-6; CDR3aa: ASSTRDIISGANVLT
v_gene: TRBV4-3; j_gene: TRBJ1-1; CDR3aa: ASSRARAYTEAF
v_gene: TRBV7-6; j_gene: TRBJ2-1; CDR3aa: ASSSYFGTGGENEQF
v_gene: TRBV28; j_gene: TRBJ2-5; CDR3aa: ASSQFGTGTVGTQY
v_gene: TRBV27; j_gene: TRBJ1-4; CDR3aa: ASSPLATTNEKLF
v_gene: TRBV30; j_gene: TRBJ2-7; CDR3aa: AWSRVDHEQY
v_gene: TRBV28; j_gene: TRBJ2-5; CDR3aa: ATRETGKETQY
v_gene: TRBV6-5; j_gene: TRBJ1-2; CDR3aa: ASSSGRRVGYT
v_gene: TRBV4-3; j_gene: TRBJ2-7; CDR3aa: ASSQEAGAGYEQY
v_gene: TRBV30; j_gene: TRBJ2-7; CDR3aa: AWSVDYEQY
v_gene: TRBV27; j_gene: TRBJ2-7; CDR3aa: ASSIKPKYEQY
v_gene: TRBV14; j_gene: TRBJ2-1; CDR3aa: ASSPGPANRF
v_gene: TRBV7-2; j_gene: TRBJ1-4; CDR3aa: ASSLQDRAGEKLF
v_gene: TRBV27; j_gene: TRBJ2-6; CDR3aa: ASSSRSGANVLT
v_gene: TRBV7-2; j_gene: TRBJ2-1; CDR3aa: ASSLGGSVYNEQF
v_gene: TRBV7-8; j_gene: TRBJ1-1; CDR3aa: ASSLGMNTEAF
v_gene: TRBV10-3; j_gene: TRBJ2-7; CDR3aa: AISEGRDYEQY
v_gene: TRBV18; j_gene: TRBJ2-3; CDR3aa: ASSQSSTDTQY
v_gene: TRBV7-2; j_gene: TRBJ1-2; CDR3aa: ASSPARFNYGYT
v_gene: TRBV9; j_gene: TRBJ2-2; CDR3aa: ASSVRLRNNTGELF
v_gene: TRBV5-1; j_gene: TRBJ2-5; CDR3aa: ASSWGTGTETQY
v_gene: TRBV11-2; j_gene: TRBJ1-3; CDR3aa: ASSLQSSGNTIY
v_gene: TRBV15; j_gene: TRBJ2-1; CDR3aa: ATSRGGYDEQF
v_gene: TRBV7-9; j_gene: TRBJ1-3; CDR3aa: ASSGTGDGNTIY
v_gene: TRBV6-1; j_gene: TRBJ2-7; CDR3aa: ASRVGGSEQY
v_gene: TRBV6-5; j_gene: TRBJ2-7; CDR3aa: ASSYGVWGQGYEQY
v_gene: TRBV30; j_gene: TRBJ2-4; CDR3aa: AWSPRGGLAKNIQY
v_gene: TRBV15; j_gene: TRBJ1-1; CDR3aa: ATSSKGGNTEAF
v_gene: TRBV7-2; j_gene: TRBJ2-1; CDR3aa: ASSLTGGDTYNEQF
v_gene: TRBV11-1; j_gene: TRBJ2-3; CDR3aa: ASSRWSGPNTDTQY
v_gene: TRBV5-6; j_gene: TRBJ2-3; CDR3aa: ASSLSGTTRTDTQY
v_gene: TRBV6-7; j_gene: TRBJ2-5; CDR3aa: ASSPARETQY
v_gene: TRBV18; j_gene: TRBJ1-5; CDR3aa: ASSRTGNQPQH